Sequencing of this TCR beta chain was carried out in a study of CD8 T cells in Susac syndrome. Whole-study findings and limits: None of the CD4+ T cell repertoires in Susac syndrome showed clonal expansion.

Germline CDR1 reads SQVTM; CDR2 reads ANQGSEA. V was shortened by 6 bases and J by 5 bases, with 17 bases between the two germline ends. The CDR3 length is 13 residues. Sequencing of TCR beta was carried out in blood CD8+ and CD4+ T cells. About this clonotype: The antigen is not known.

Reverse transcription of roughly 0.45 to 1 ug RNA was carried out with random hexamers. One entry per CDR3 protein results from TCRdb running MiXCR on the immunoSEQ multiplex PCR reads. Of 170,000 or so distinct CDR3 sequences listed, approximately 94% are singletons. The sample was CD4+ T cells from PBMCs. This receptor was identified in a human donor with Susac syndrome. This rearrangement joins TRBV29-1 to TRBJ2-7, with D maybe TRBD1 (5 bases). Here the CDR3 reads CSVTRQGIDEQYF. The CDR3 coding sequence is TGCAGCGTAACGCGTCAGGGTATCGACGAGCAGTACTTC.